The present TCR beta chain was sequenced within a study of cytomegalovirus exposure and HLA in healthy donors. Whole-study context: The Caucasian-associated ancestry cluster contained roughly four fifths of the approximately 410 genotyped donors.

PCR was performed using 60 Vbeta and 13 Jbeta primers. Data came from immunoSEQ multiplex PCR; TCRdb stores just in-frame clones and leaves some out. The table shows 60,000 to 75,000 clones, with around 64% occurring only once. Findings of the study overall: Sequencing likely generated an artifact that appeared as a cluster of highly shared sequence variants. At a 0.05 false discovery rate, a later analysis found approximately 15,000 TCR beta sequences to be associated with HLA alleles.

Donors sampled were nominally healthy, though unrecorded immune exposures were likely. The CDR3 has 15 residues. CDR1 is SGHNT and CDR2 is YYREEE in the germline V gene (reference sequence). V dropped 0 bases and J dropped 4 bases, with 11 bases sitting between them. In its sample, this clone was seen a few times. Its antigen is undetermined. The material sequenced was PBMCs. J is TRBJ1-5 and V is TRBV5-4; D might be TRBD1 (5 bases). This clonotype was sampled from a woman in her forties or fifties in good health and CMV-seronegative. CDR3 DNA: TGTGCCAGCAGCTTGGGGGGCAGGGCGAATCAGCCCCAGCATTTT. Encoded protein: CASSLGGRANQPQHF. Filled out from reference TRBV5-4 and TRBJ1-5, the complete variable domain reads ETGVTQSPTHLIKTRGQQVTLRCSSQSGHNTVSWYQQALGQGPQFIFQYYREEENGRGNFPPRFSGLQFPNYSSELNVNALELDDSALYLCASSLGGRANQPQHFGDGTRLSIL.